This TCR beta chain derives from a study of blood T cell repertoires in COVID-19. Across the whole study: PBMCs, B-cell-depleted T cells, or T cells were the source of the cDNA or gDNA that made up the material.

Authors' processing steps: Reference gene primer amplification gave estimated nucleated cell counts. Here immunoSEQ multiplex PCR was the method, and the copy in TCRdb shows in-frame clones only, minus some. That table gives V, J and clone size, and the DNA gave D and trimming. The table records about 190,000 clones, about nine tenths of them present only once. The sample was peripheral blood. This TCR derives from a young man with acute or convalescent COVID-19.

Here the CDR3 DNA reads TGTGCCAGCAGCCAAGATTTCGGGACAGGGACGGAGTACCTCCACTTT. Protein: CASSQDFGTGTEYLHF. This sequence joins TRBV3-1 (or the pseudogene TRBV3-2) and TRBJ1-6; 9 nucleotides match TRBD1. CDR3 length: 16 residues. Germline V gives CDR1 LGHDT, CDR2 YNNKEL (reference sequence). Unmatched junction bases numbered 12, after V lost 0 bases and J lost 15 bases.